One and the same sample provided the 7 T cell receptor beta chains below, sequenced in a study of long-term antiretroviral therapy in people with HIV. Version v3.0 of the immunoSEQ assay was performed at survey level. Some clones are missing from TCRdb's copy, which holds only in-frame ones; the method was immunoSEQ multiplex PCR. Of tens of thousands of clones in the sample, about 79% were seen once. Sample: unsorted PBMCs, taken 0.7 years before starting antiretroviral therapy. These TCRs come from a man younger than 45 with HIV.

This rearrangement joins TRBV5-4 to TRBJ2-5; D gene unclear. Germline-derived CDR1 and CDR2 are SGHNT and YYREEE (reference sequence). The CDR3 totals 13 residues. Between the trimmed V and J ends, which lost 0 bases and 6 bases, there was a span of 9 bases. The CDR3, as DNA: TGTGCCAGCAGCTTGGCGGTAGGGCAGACCCAGTACTTC. Amino acids: CASSLAVGQTQYF.

This chain connects TRBV30 to TRBJ1-5; D is unresolved. This CDR3 spans 14 amino acids. Trimming cost V 0 bases and J 0 bases, with 6 bases left between them. CDR1 and CDR2 (germline): GTSNPN, SVGIG (reference sequence). The CDR3 DNA sequence: TGTGCCTGGAGTGTACACAGTAGCAATCAGCCCCAGCATTTT. Its translation: CAWSVHSSNQPQHF.

In nucleotides, the CDR3 is TGTGCCAGCAGCTTTGCCGGGGGACAGACCCAGTACTTC. Protein: CASSFAGGQTQYF. The chain carries TRBV5-4 and TRBJ2-5; D might be TRBD2 (6 bases). V was shortened by 2 bases and J by 6 bases, with 11 bases between the two germline ends. CDR1 and CDR2 (germline): SGHNT, YYREEE (reference sequence). The CDR3 covers 13 residues.

The chain links TRBV6-1 to TRBJ2-3, with D perhaps assigned TRBD1 or TRBD2 (5 bases each). The germline V gene encodes CDR1 MNHNS and CDR2 SASEGT. CDR3 size: 14 residues. V was clipped by 3 bases and J by 0 bases, with 7 bases between them. DNA of the CDR3: TGTGCCAGCAGTGACTGGGGGAGCACAGATACGCAGTATTTT. Translating gives CASSDWGSTDTQYF.

The chain employs TRBV5-1 and TRBJ2-4; 7 bases match TRBD2. In germline, CDR1 is SGHRS, CDR2 YFSETQ. The CDR3 spans 14 residues. With 3 bases clipped from V and 7 bases from J, the junction kept 7 bases outside the gene matches. CDR3 residues: CASSWTGGGNIQYF. CDR3 nucleotide sequence: TGCGCCAGCAGCTGGACTGGGGGAGGGAACATTCAGTACTTC.

The genes are TRBV5-4 and TRBJ2-2, with D perhaps being TRBD1 or TRBD2 (5 bases each). CDR3 length equals 17 residues. Germline CDR1 SGHNT, CDR2 YYREEE (reference sequence). V lost 3 bases and J lost 2, with 17 bases in between. In DNA form, the CDR3 reads TGTGCCAGCAGCTCCCTTCCGGGGCTTTCCAACACCGGGGAGCTGTTTTTT. Amino acids: CASSSLPGLSNTGELFF.

The chain has TRBV11-2 and TRBJ2-3, with D unclear. The CDR3 loop spans 13 amino acids. V gave up 4 bases and J gave up 5 bases, with 10 bases separating them. Germline assignment: CDR1 SGHAT and CDR2 FQNNGV. The CDR3 here is CASSSARGDTQYF. Here the CDR3 DNA reads TGTGCCAGCAGCTCAGCGCGCGGAGATACGCAGTATTTT.